Below, one TCR beta chain is given with its context. There are a few counts of this clonotype. The antigen it binds to is not known. Nothing much larger sits one base from this clone, and base qualities are not available. The V end gives up 5 bases and the J end 3 bases, leaving 4 bases in the junction not matched to a gene. The cysteine opens and the phenylalanine closes a CDR3 of 14 amino acids. Of all the DNA, just the CDR3 is kept, 42 bases in frame from base 1. The germline V gene supplies CDR1 SGDLS and CDR2 YYNGEE. This entry is derived from a study of response to subunit inactivated influenza vaccine (dated by TCRdb to the late 2010s). About the study as a whole: Deep quantitative T cell receptor repertoire profiling was used in the study to track responses to a trivalent subunit inactivated influenza vaccine.

Libraries were made using RT-PCR. Sequencing was carried out with an Illumina HiSeq 2500. Using fastp at Q25 and MiXCR, TCRdb reprocessed the public reads and kept productive beta chains. Identical CDR3 protein sequences are pooled into one entry, listed with their most common genes and DNA. In this sample the table shows hundreds of thousands of distinct CDR3 sequences, about 14% of which occur a single time. 5.5% to 8% of the sample is in the top ten clones. What the authors observed across the whole study: It was suggested by the authors that each seasonal influenza vaccination may recruit only a limited number of new T cells.

The starting material was PBMCs from blood, obtained less than 15 days before vaccination. The rearrangement combines TRBV9 with TRBJ1-5; 8 nucleotides in the junction match TRBD1. The TCR sequence derives from a man between 50 and 59 years old who received an inactivated influenza vaccine. Donor details come from another sample of the same person, matched by shared clones. For the CDR3, the sequence is CASSRTGNNQPQHF. The nucleotides read TGTGCCAGCAGTCGGACAGGGAACAATCAGCCCCAGCATTTT.